This note documents a single T cell receptor beta chain sequence. The sample originates from a study of cytomegalovirus exposure and HLA in healthy donors. With 3 bases clipped from V and 5 bases from J, the junction kept 5 bases outside the gene matches. The germline gives CDR1 SGHTA, CDR2 FQGNSA. This CDR3 spans 14 amino acids. TCRdb's copy holds only in-frame clones and misses some; the assay was immunoSEQ multiplex PCR. The sample carries 150,000 to 170,000 clones, about 86% recorded once. The sample taken for sequencing was PBMCs. The sequence was obtained from a human donor in good health. V is TRBV7-2 and J is TRBJ2-5, with TRBD2 identical over 8 bases. The CDR3, as DNA: TGTGCCAGCAGCTTCGGACTAGCCTTCGAGACCCAGTACTTC. Translated: CASSFGLAFETQYF.